This is a list of T cell receptor beta chains from one sample in a study of blood T cell repertoires in COVID-19. Libraries were prepared by immunoSEQ multiplex PCR; TCRdb keeps only in-frame clonotypes and omits some of them. The data contain a few hundred thousand clones, about 80% of them singletons. The sequenced sample was PBMCs or T cells enriched from blood (not recorded which). These receptors all stem from a man aged 45-65 years who had recovered from COVID-19. CDR3s include the opening cysteine and the closing phenylalanine or tryptophan. The D gene is left open where the match is weak. Clone size is shown for a subset of rows, as once, few, many or a class of expanded clone.

D	length	J	size	V	CDR3	DNA
NA	13	TRBJ1-1	NA	TRBV19	CASSIEGSGGAFF	TGTGCCAGTAGTATAGAGGGGAGCGGAGGAGCTTTCTTT
NA	11	TRBJ1-1	NA	TRBV29-1	CSVVLATEAFF	TGCAGCGTTGTTTTGGCCACTGAAGCTTTCTTT
TRBD2	19	TRBJ2-4	NA	TRBV9	CASSVDFVSGGASKNIQYF	TGTGCCAGCAGCGTAGATTTTGTGAGCGGGGGGGCTTCCAAAAACATTCAGTACTTC
NA	13	TRBJ1-1	NA	TRBV5-1	CASSLSGETEAFF	TGCGCCAGCAGCTTGTCTGGGGAGACTGAAGCTTTCTTT
TRBD2	18	TRBJ2-5	NA	TRBV5-4	CASSLTGTSSPKRETQYF	TGTGCCAGCAGCTTGACCGGGACTAGCAGTCCCAAGAGAGAGACCCAGTACTTC
NA	15	TRBJ2-7	NA	TRBV28	CASSLRGPLTYEQYF	TGTGCCAGCAGTCTACGGGGTCCATTAACCTACGAGCAGTACTTC
TRBD2	14	TRBJ2-3	NA	TRBV20-1	CSASSSGGTDTQYF	TGCAGTGCTAGTTCTAGCGGGGGGACAGATACGCAGTATTTT
NA	16	TRBJ2-3	NA	TRBV19	CASGPHVGGRADTQYF	TGTGCCAGTGGCCCCCACGTGGGGGGGCGGGCAGATACGCAGTATTTT
TRBD1	14	TRBJ2-3	NA	TRBV30	CAYRGLTRTDTQYF	TGTGCCTACAGGGGGCTCACACGCACAGATACGCAGTATTTT
TRBD1	13	TRBJ2-7	many	TRBV7-8	CASSPTRGNEQYF	TGTGCCAGCAGCCCGACCAGGGGGAACGAGCAGTACTTC
TRBD1	13	TRBJ1-5	few	TRBV7-9	CASSPQGGQPQHF	TGTGCCAGCAGCCCACAGGGGGGTCAGCCCCAGCATTTT
TRBD2	17	TRBJ2-2	NA	TRBV6-2/TRBV6-3	CASSYVSGGMDTGELFF	TGTGCCAGCAGTTACGTTAGCGGGGGGATGGACACCGGGGAGCTGTTTTTT
TRBD1	13	TRBJ1-2	NA	TRBV3-1/TRBV3-2	CASSDGTGEGYTF	TGTGCCAGCAGCGATGGGACAGGAGAGGGCTACACCTTC
NA	15	TRBJ1-2	NA	TRBV5-4	CASRNAGTLDYGYTF	TGTGCCAGCAGAAACGCGGGGACCCTTGACTATGGCTACACCTTC
NA	14	TRBJ2-5	NA	TRBV7-2	CASSPTTGLETQYF	TGTGCCAGCAGCCCTACAACAGGGCTGGAGACCCAGTACTTC
NA	13	TRBJ1-1	NA	TRBV29-1	CSVEGGRRTEAFF	TGCAGCGTTGAGGGGGGGCGGCGGACTGAAGCTTTCTTT
TRBD1	14	TRBJ1-1	NA	TRBV7-9	CASSKTGDLTEAFF	TGTGCCAGCAGTAAAACAGGGGATCTCACTGAAGCTTTCTTT
TRBD1	14	TRBJ1-5	NA	TRBV19	CASTFGGQSQPQHF	TGTGCCAGTACCTTCGGGGGACAGTCCCAGCCCCAGCATTTT
NA	15	TRBJ2-5	NA	TRBV6-6	CASSSYAGPQETQYF	TGTGCCAGCAGTTCCTACGCGGGACCCCAAGAGACCCAGTACTTC
TRBD2	16	TRBJ2-5	NA	TRBV27	CASRLSGRGGQETQYF	TGTGCCAGCAGACTTAGCGGGAGAGGGGGCCAAGAGACCCAGTACTTC
TRBD2	15	TRBJ2-1	NA	TRBV9	CASSLAGGPHNEQFF	TGTGCCAGCAGCCTAGCGGGGGGGCCCCACAATGAGCAGTTCTTC
TRBD2	16	TRBJ2-5	NA	TRBV10-1	CASSEGIAGEQETQYF	TGCGCCAGCAGTGAGGGGATAGCGGGGGAGCAAGAGACCCAGTACTTC
NA	12	TRBJ2-1	once	TRBV7-2	CASSLDRNEQFF	TGTGCCAGCAGCTTAGACAGAAATGAGCAGTTCTTC
TRBD1	12	TRBJ1-4	NA	TRBV6-5	CAIKTGDLKLFF	TGTGCCATTAAGACAGGGGATTTAAAACTGTTTTTT
NA	14	TRBJ1-1	NA	TRBV5-1	CASTPTTGNTEAFF	TGCGCCAGCACCCCTACGACTGGGAACACTGAAGCTTTCTTT
NA	14	TRBJ2-7	NA	TRBV18	CASSGAGSVSEQYF	TGTGCCAGCTCCGGCGCAGGGTCGGTTAGCGAGCAGTACTTC
TRBD1	15	TRBJ1-4	NA	TRBV5-1	CASSLSGTANEKLFF	TGCGCCAGCAGCCTTTCCGGGACAGCTAATGAAAAACTGTTTTTT
NA	11	TRBJ2-3	NA	TRBV6-2/TRBV6-3	CASSHPGAQYF	TGTGCCAGCAGCCACCCAGGGGCGCAGTATTTT
NA	13	TRBJ2-3	NA	TRBV29-1	CSGGLYSTDTQYF	TGCAGCGGGGGGCTCTACAGCACAGATACGCAGTATTTT
TRBD2	17	TRBJ2-7	NA	TRBV3-1/TRBV3-2	CASSEGTSGSLAYEQYF	TGTGCCAGCAGCGAAGGGACTAGCGGGAGTCTGGCTTACGAGCAGTACTTC
TRBD1	14	TRBJ1-6	NA	TRBV2	CASTDQQQGSPLHF	TGTGCCAGCACTGACCAACAACAGGGGTCACCCCTCCACTTT
NA	16	TRBJ2-2	few	TRBV4-1	CASSQSRGALVGELFF	TGCGCCAGCAGCCAATCTCGGGGGGCTCTGGTCGGGGAGCTGTTTTTT
NA	13	TRBJ1-4	NA	TRBV11-2	CASSSGRRERLFF	TGTGCCAGCAGCTCAGGGCGTCGGGAGAGACTGTTTTTT
NA	15	TRBJ1-1	NA	TRBV19	CASSALPRGGTEAFF	TGTGCCAGTAGTGCCCTCCCCCGGGGGGGGACTGAAGCTTTCTTT
NA	14	TRBJ1-6	NA	TRBV30	CAWSVQGGYSPLHF	TGTGCCTGGAGTGTACAGGGAGGGTATTCACCCCTCCACTTT
NA	12	TRBJ2-2	NA	TRBV27	CASSHGGGELFF	TGTGCCAGCAGTCACGGAGGCGGGGAGCTGTTTTTT
TRBD1	16	TRBJ1-5	NA	TRBV6-1	CASSGSTGTSNQPQHF	TGTGCCAGCAGTGGGTCGACAGGGACAAGCAATCAGCCCCAGCATTTT
NA	13	TRBJ1-5	NA	TRBV4-3	CASSQGRGQPQHF	TGCGCCAGCAGCCAAGGGAGAGGTCAGCCCCAGCATTTT
NA	14	TRBJ1-5	NA	TRBV4-3	CASSPRRGSQPQHF	TGCGCCAGCAGCCCCAGACGAGGGAGTCAGCCCCAGCATTTT
TRBD2	15	TRBJ2-4	once	TRBV19	CASSLGVREENIQYF	TGTGCCAGCTCTCTAGGTGTCCGGGAGGAAAACATTCAGTACTTC
NA	13	TRBJ2-7	NA	TRBV18	CASSDSVSYEQYF	TGTGCCAGCTCCGACAGTGTCTCCTACGAGCAGTACTTC
NA	14	TRBJ2-7	NA	TRBV14	CASSQEVGHYEQYF	TGTGCCAGCAGCCAAGAGGTGGGCCACTACGAGCAGTACTTC
NA	15	TRBJ1-6	NA	TRBV7-9	CASSSGSGDGSPLHF	TGTGCCAGCAGCTCGGGATCCGGTGATGGTTCACCCCTCCACTTT